The 27 T cell receptor beta chains reported below all come from one sample, sequenced in a study of Graves' ophthalmopathy and Graves' hyperthyroidism. Amplified TCR beta CDR3 regions were obtained using RNA transcripts as template. HTBI primers were employed in first-round RT-PCR, then a second-round multiplex PCR followed. From the multiplex PCR reads, TCRdb called clonotypes with MiXCR, one entry per CDR3 protein. The sample lists about 620,000 distinct CDR3 sequences; over 20% were seen once. The material sequenced was peripheral blood. The source of these receptors is a woman aged 18 to 35 with stable Graves' hyperthyroidism. Some clones in this sample may be carry-over from other donors' samples.

This chain uses TRBV6-4 with TRBJ2-6; the match to TRBD1 covers 12 bases. The V gene's germline CDR1 is MRHNA and CDR2 SNTAGT. Unmatched junction bases numbered 13, after V lost 6 bases and J lost 4 bases. This CDR3 is 19 amino acids long. The CDR3 nucleotides read TGTGCCAGCAGACCGGGACAGGGGGCGTTTCGCAGAGGGGCCAACGTCCTGACTTTC. Translated: CASRPGQGAFRRGANVLTF.

The V call is TRBV28, the J call TRBJ2-2; D is uncertain. Germline CDR1 and CDR2: MDHEN and SYDVKM. V shed 5 bases and J shed 2 bases, with 6 bases lying between them. CDR3 length equals 13 residues. The CDR3 DNA sequence: TGTGCCAGCAGTCCCTTTAACACCGGGGAGCTGTTTTTT. Translation: CASSPFNTGELFF. The complete variable domain, with remaining parts taken from reference TRBV28 and TRBJ2-2, reads DVKVTQSSRYLVKRTGEKVFLECVQDMDHENMFWYRQDPGLGLRLIYFSYDVKMKEKGDIPEGYSVSREKKERFSLILESASTNQTSMYLCASSPFNTGELFFGEGSRLTVL.

This clonotype was detected ten times or more. The chain links TRBV11-2 to TRBJ1-5; D is uncertain. V lost 0 bases and J 0 bases, leaving 6 bases between the germline ends. Germline V CDR1 and CDR2: SGHAT, FQNNGV. The CDR3 totals 15 residues. The CDR3 loop reads CASSLEHISNQPQHF. The CDR3 DNA reads TGTGCCAGCAGCTTAGAGCATATTAGCAATCAGCCCCAGCATTTT.

This clonotype showed up many times. The chain employs TRBV6-1 and TRBJ1-1; D is undetermined. This CDR3 comprises 11 residues. Trimming pared 6 bases from V and 6 bases from J, leaving 8 bases between. The germline V gene has CDR1 MNHNS and CDR2 SASEGT. The CDR3 sequence is CASRKTAEAFF. DNA of the CDR3: TGTGCCAGCAGGAAAACTGCTGAAGCTTTCTTT.

This clonotype was detected many times. The V and J genes are TRBV7-6 and TRBJ1-2, with D perhaps TRBD1 (6 bases). Trimming pared 5 bases from V and 7 bases from J, leaving 11 bases between. CDR1 SGHVS and CDR2 FNYEAQ come from the germline V gene. The length of the CDR3 is 12 residues. The CDR3 sequence is CASSANRAGYTF. The CDR3 DNA is TGTGCCAGCAGCGCCAACAGGGCTGGCTACACCTTC.

This clonotype has at least ten counts. This chain's CDR3 is CAISAGTSGEGPEQYF. The CDR3, as DNA: TGTGCCATCAGTGCCGGGACTAGCGGAGAGGGCCCCGAGCAGTACTTC. The chain joins TRBV10-3 to TRBJ2-7; 11 positions agree with TRBD2. CDR1 ENHRY and CDR2 SYGVKD come from the germline V gene. V lost 4 bases and J lost 6; bases outside the gene matches: 11. This CDR3 is 16 amino acids long.

This clonotype was observed many times. A much larger clone is a single base away; this may be a read error. This chain connects TRBV6-1 to TRBJ1-1; 8 nucleotides align to TRBD1. From germline, CDR1 is MNHNS and CDR2 SASEGT. The CDR3 totals 14 residues. In DNA, the CDR3 is TGTGTCAGCAGTGAAGTCACAGGGGGCACTGAAGCTTTCTTT. It codes for CVSSEVTGGTEAFF.

V is TRBV12-3 or TRBV12-4 and J is TRBJ2-2; 8 bases match TRBD1. This CDR3 comprises 14 residues. V lost 10 bases to trimming and J lost 4 bases; unmatched junction nucleotides: 8. Here the CDR3 reads CATSGTGGTGELFF. The CDR3 bases are TGTGCCACTTCCGGGACAGGAGGCACCGGGGAGCTGTTTTTT.

This chain connects TRBV12-5 to TRBJ1-2; TRBD1 might be the D (5 bases). V lost 6 bases to trimming and J lost 11 bases, with 19 bases between them. Germline assignment: CDR1 LGHNT and CDR2 FRNRAP. The CDR3 runs to 13 residues. CDR3 sequence: CASGRGRVEGYTF. CDR3 nucleotides: TGTGCTAGTGGAAGGGGCAGGGTTGAAGGTTACACCTTC.

V gene TRBV6-5 combines with J gene TRBJ2-7; D ambiguous. V lost 0 bases to trimming and J lost 7 bases, with 7 bases between them. CDR3 length: 12 residues. Germline loops: CDR1 MNHEY, CDR2 SVGAGI. The CDR3 loop reads CASSYSMEEQYF. The CDR3 coding sequence is TGTGCCAGCAGTTACTCGATGGAAGAGCAGTACTTC.

The table lists this clonotype with many counts. The CDR3 DNA reads TGTGCCAGCCTAGGGACTAGCGGGACCTACGAGCAGTACTTC. It codes for CASLGTSGTYEQYF. The J gene is TRBJ2-7, the V gene TRBV28; 13 bases line up with TRBD2. CDR1 and CDR2 (germline): MDHEN, SYDVKM. With V trimmed by 8 bases and J by 2 bases, 3 bases remained unmatched. This CDR3 contains 14 residues.

This clonotype was found a few times. This sequence joins TRBV12-3 or TRBV12-4 and TRBJ1-1; 9 positions match TRBD1. With V trimmed by 8 bases and J by 4 bases, 11 bases remained unmatched. The CDR3 has 15 residues. CDR3 nucleotides: TGTGCCAGCTCTCAAAAGGGACAGGGAAGCACTGAAGCTTTCTTT. Protein product: CASSQKGQGSTEAFF.

This clonotype was counted many times. The chain joins TRBV6-1 to TRBJ2-5, with TRBD2 identical over 11 bases. The germline CDR1 and CDR2 sequences are MNHNS and SASEGT. J was trimmed by 4 bases and V by 9 bases; bases with no gene match: 4. The CDR3 is 13 residues long. This CDR3 is CASFSGGGETQYF. The CDR3 nucleotides are TGTGCCAGTTTTAGCGGGGGGGGAGAGACCCAGTACTTC.

This clonotype was found many times. The V call is TRBV5-6, the J call TRBJ1-2; no definite D call. V dropped 4 bases and J dropped 4 bases, with 11 bases sitting between them. The CDR3 spans 13 residues. Germline CDR1 SGHDT, CDR2 YYEEEE. The CDR3 protein is CASSGQVSYGYTF. The CDR3, as DNA: TGTGCCAGCAGCGGGCAGGTTAGCTATGGCTACACCTTC.

There are many counts of this clonotype. The genes are TRBV12-3 or TRBV12-4 and TRBJ2-7; 8 bases match TRBD1. This CDR3 comprises 14 residues. The V and J ends lost 5 bases and 6 bases, in that order; junction bases with no gene match: 9. The CDR3 is CASSTTGVWGEQYF. DNA of the CDR3: TGTGCCAGCAGTACGACAGGGGTGTGGGGCGAGCAGTACTTC.

This clonotype was found many times. DNA of the CDR3: TGTGCCAGCAGCTCTACAGGGTCCTACGAGCAGTACTTC. Its translation is CASSSTGSYEQYF. The chain uses TRBV7-9 and TRBJ2-7; D might be TRBD1 (6 bases). Germline V gene data show CDR1 as SEHNR and CDR2 as FQNEAQ (reference sequence). This CDR3 comprises 13 residues. V was pared by 4 bases and J by 1 base, with 8 bases between.

This clonotype was seen at least ten times. The chain combines TRBV10-3 with TRBJ1-1; D is uncertain. Germline CDR1 ENHRY, CDR2 SYGVKD. This CDR3 is 14 amino acids long. Deletions cut 6 bases from V and 3 bases from J, with 14 bases between. CDR3 protein: CAIRRTPRDTEAFF. The CDR3 nucleotides are TGTGCCATCAGGAGGACCCCTCGGGACACTGAAGCTTTCTTT.

In its sample, this clonotype was seen many times. The V call is TRBV10-3, the J call TRBJ1-3, with D perhaps TRBD1 (6 bases). The CDR3 consists of 16 residues. The germline CDR1 and CDR2 sequences are ENHRY and SYGVKD. Trimming shortened V by 8 bases and J by 2 bases, and 19 bases separated the two germline ends. The CDR3 protein is CAIRFTGTITGNTIYF. In DNA form, the CDR3 reads TGTGCCATCCGTTTTACAGGGACTATTACTGGAAACACCATATATTTT.

This clonotype came up many times. The chain carries TRBV9 and TRBJ1-2, with D hard to call. CDR1 SGDLS and CDR2 YYNGEE come from the germline V gene. The V gene lost 3 bases and the J gene lost 0 bases, with 6 bases spanning the gap. CDR3 length: 13 residues. This CDR3 reads CASSETSNYGYTF. The CDR3 DNA reads as TGTGCCAGCAGCGAGACATCTAACTATGGCTACACCTTC. The full variable domain, rest sourced from reference TRBV9 and TRBJ1-2, is DSGVTQTPKHLITATGQRVTLRCSPRSGDLSVYWYQQSLDQGLQFLIQYYNGEERAKGNILERFSAQQFPDLHSELNLSSLELGDSALYFCASSETSNYGYTFGSGTRLTVV.

This chain connects TRBV24-1 to TRBJ2-7, with 9 bases that match TRBD1. The CDR3 runs 13 residues. Germline V gives CDR1 KGHDR, CDR2 SFDVKD. After removal of 3 bases from V and 6 bases from J, the junction contained 2 bases not matched to a gene. This CDR3 is CATSDPTGGEQYF. The DNA for the CDR3 is TGTGCCACCAGTGATCCGACAGGGGGCGAGCAGTACTTC.

The gene calls are TRBV6-1 and TRBJ2-4, with 9 bases lining up with TRBD2. CDR1 MNHNS and CDR2 SASEGT come from the germline V gene. This CDR3 has 21 residues. Unmatched junction bases numbered 18, after V lost 1 base and J lost 2 bases. The CDR3 spells CASSEGLSGRGTIFTKNIQYF. CDR3 in DNA: TGTGCCAGCAGTGAAGGGCTTAGCGGGAGAGGGACCATTTTTACCAAAAACATTCAGTACTTC.

The V call is TRBV6-1, the J call TRBJ2-5; no definite D call. Looked up from germline, CDR1 is MNHNS and CDR2 is SASEGT. The CDR3 is made up of 13 amino acids. Trimming took off 3 bases at V and 4 bases at J, with 9 bases between the two ends. The CDR3 DNA sequence: TGTGCCAGCAGTGATTTTGATCCAGAGACCCAGTACTTC. This encodes CASSDFDPETQYF.

This clonotype came up many times. The chain employs TRBV7-9 and TRBJ1-3; a possible D gene is TRBD1 (5 bases). Germline values: CDR1 SEHNR, CDR2 FQNEAQ (reference sequence). CDR3 length equals 17 residues. The ends were cut back, 1 base at V and 0 bases at J, with 13 bases in the middle. This chain's CDR3 is CASSLGPTGTSGNTIYF. As DNA, the CDR3 is TGTGCCAGCAGCTTAGGCCCGACGGGGACCTCTGGAAACACCATATATTTT. Full variable domain (missing parts from reference TRBV7-9 and TRBJ1-3): DTGVSQNPRHKITKRGQNVTFRCDPISEHNRLYWYRQTLGQGPEFLTYFQNEAQLEKSRLLSDRFSAERPKGSFSTLEIQRTEQGDSAMYLCASSLGPTGTSGNTIYFGEGSWLTVV.

This clonotype showed up many times. This chain connects TRBV27 to TRBJ2-2; unclear D gene. Trimming took 0 bases from V and 14 from J, leaving 13 bases between them. This CDR3 contains 13 residues. CDR1 and CDR2 from the germline V gene are MNHEY and SMNVEV (reference sequence). CDR3 amino acids: CASSLSPQARLFF. Written as DNA, the CDR3 is TGTGCCAGCAGTTTATCGCCCCAGGCGAGACTGTTTTTT.

The J gene is TRBJ1-1, the V gene TRBV18, with D tentatively TRBD1 (5 bases). Between the trimmed V and J ends, which lost 8 bases and 0 bases, there was a span of 16 bases. The CDR3 runs to 15 residues. CDR1 KGHSH and CDR2 LQKENI come from the germline V gene. The CDR3 DNA follows: TGTGCCAGCCAAAGATCCGGGACGGTGAACACTGAAGCTTTCTTT. It yields the protein CASQRSGTVNTEAFF. Using reference TRBV18 and TRBJ1-1 for the parts outside the CDR3, the full variable domain is NAGVMQNPRHLVRRRGQEARLRCSPMKGHSHVYWYRQLPEEGLKFMVYLQKENIIDESGMPKERFSAEFPKEGPSILRIQQVVRGDSAAYFCASQRSGTVNTEAFFGQGTRLTVV.

This clonotype was recorded many times. The gene calls are TRBV10-1 and TRBJ2-6; TRBD1 might be the D (6 bases). The germline CDR1 and CDR2 sequences are WNHNN and SYGVQD (reference sequence). The CDR3 is 17 residues long. V shed 5 bases and J shed 4 bases, with 18 bases lying between them. CDR3 sequence: CASSRTESLSGANVLTF. CDR3 coding DNA: TGCGCCAGCAGTAGGACAGAGTCCCTCTCAGGGGCCAACGTCCTGACTTTC.

This clonotype was seen at least ten times. The chain recombines TRBV7-2 with TRBJ2-4; D is ambiguous. V was shortened by 4 bases and J by 6 bases, with 13 bases between the two germline ends. Germline-derived CDR1 and CDR2 are SGHTA and FQGNSA. The CDR3 totals 14 residues. CDR3 protein: CASSSPNVGNIQYF. DNA for the CDR3: TGTGCCAGCAGCTCCCCCAACGTCGGAAACATTCAGTACTTC.